The 15 T cell receptor beta chains below were found in one sample sequenced in a study of blood T cell repertoires in COVID-19. Generated by immunoSEQ multiplex PCR, the TCRdb table keeps only in-frame clones and is missing some. The sample lists under 250,000 clones, roughly four fifths occurring once. The sequenced sample consisted of peripheral blood. The origin of the receptors is a woman aged 18-30 years with acute or convalescent COVID-19.

This clone was recorded once. Distinct nucleotide sequences in the sample also encode this CDR3. The V and J genes are TRBV6-5 and TRBJ1-2; D gene uncertain. Trimming shortened V by 0 bases and J by 4 bases, and 9 bases separated the two germline ends. The CDR3 is 14 amino acids. Germline lookup yields CDR1 MNHEY and CDR2 SVGAGI. CDR3 coding DNA: TGTGCCAGCAGTTACTCGGGAGGGCTCTATGGCTACACCTTC. Amino acid sequence: CASSYSGGLYGYTF.

The gene calls are TRBV3-1 (or the pseudogene TRBV3-2) and TRBJ2-7, with 10 bases that match TRBD2. The CDR3 is made up of 15 amino acids. With 4 bases clipped from V and 2 bases from J, the junction kept 5 bases outside the gene matches. The germline V gene has CDR1 LGHDT and CDR2 YNNKEL (reference sequence). For the CDR3, the DNA is TGTGCCAGCAGCCCACTAGCGGGGACAGCCTACGAGCAGTACTTC. It codes for CASSPLAGTAYEQYF.

This clone was counted a few times. The rearrangement links TRBV5-1 to TRBJ1-2; D possibly corresponds to TRBD1 (5 bases). The germline V and J ends were trimmed by 4 bases and 2 bases, with 15 bases remaining between them. This CDR3 has 15 residues. CDR1 and CDR2 from the germline V gene are SGHRS and YFSETQ. Here the CDR3 reads CASSPAGTSNYGYTF. The CDR3 DNA sequence: TGCGCCAGCAGCCCGGCGGGGACCTCCAACTATGGCTACACCTTC.

The chain carries TRBV11-2 and TRBJ2-7; D is uncertain. The CDR3 runs 13 residues. Germline V gene data show CDR1 as SGHAT and CDR2 as FQNNGV. Trimming pared 3 bases from V and 2 bases from J, leaving 8 bases between. The chain's CDR3 is CASSFYLTYEQYF. The CDR3 DNA sequence: TGTGCCAGCAGCTTCTACTTAACCTACGAGCAGTACTTC.

V usage is TRBV6-5 and J usage is TRBJ2-1, with TRBD2 matching over 7 bases. J lost 10 bases, V lost 0 bases, and 3 bases had no gene match. Germline CDR1 is MNHEY and CDR2 is SVGAGI. CDR3 size: 13 residues. The CDR3 sequence: CASSYSGLPEQFF. As DNA, the CDR3 is TGTGCCAGCAGTTACTCGGGACTACCCGAGCAGTTCTTC.

The V and J genes are TRBV7-9 and TRBJ2-7, with a weak D call TRBD2 (6 bases). Trimming shortened V by 4 bases and J by 4 bases, and 11 bases separated the two germline ends. Germline-derived CDR1 and CDR2 are SEHNR and FQNEAQ (reference sequence). The CDR3 sequence is 13 residues long. CDR3 sequence: CASSSEGQYEQYF. The CDR3 DNA sequence: TGTGCCAGCAGCTCGGAGGGCCAATACGAGCAGTACTTC. The full variable domain, rest sourced from reference TRBV7-9 and TRBJ2-7, is DTGVSQNPRHKITKRGQNVTFRCDPISEHNRLYWYRQTLGQGPEFLTYFQNEAQLEKSRLLSDRFSAERPKGSFSTLEIQRTEQGDSAMYLCASSSEGQYEQYFGPGTRLTVT.

This chain links TRBV5-1 with TRBJ1-1; tentatively, D is TRBD1 (5 bases). The CDR3 is made up of 13 amino acids. V shed 2 bases and J shed 5 bases, with 10 bases lying between them. CDR1 is SGHRS and CDR2 is YFSETQ in the germline V gene. This CDR3 reads CASSFRGMTEAFF. DNA of the CDR3: TGCGCCAGCAGCTTTCGGGGGATGACTGAAGCTTTCTTT.

The chain combines TRBV30 with TRBJ2-5, with a tentative D call TRBD2 (6 bases). The germline V gene has CDR1 GTSNPN and CDR2 SVGIG (reference sequence). The V end was cut by 5 bases, the J end by 5 bases, with 12 bases between. This CDR3 is 12 amino acids long. The CDR3: CAWGGPSETQYF. CDR3 coding DNA: TGTGCCTGGGGAGGGCCCTCGGAGACCCAGTACTTC.

This clone was seen more than once but under ten times. The CDR3 spells CASSAGPAFYGYTF. In nucleotides, the CDR3 is TGTGCCAGCAGCGCGGGACCAGCATTCTATGGCTACACCTTC. The chain combines TRBV2 with TRBJ1-2; possible D gene TRBD1, 5 bases. Per germline, CDR1 SNHLY and CDR2 FYNNEI. This CDR3 has 14 residues. The V end lost 6 bases, the J end lost 4 bases, and 15 bases lay between the germline ends.

CDR3 sequence reads: CATQGARDSPLHF. The CDR3 DNA reads TGTGCCACACAGGGGGCACGGGATTCACCCCTCCACTTT. The chain carries TRBV7-6 and TRBJ1-6, with TRBD1 matching 9 bases. The germline V gene has CDR1 SGHVS and CDR2 FNYEAQ. After removal of 10 bases from V and 8 bases from J, the junction contained 6 bases not matched to a gene. The CDR3 runs to 13 residues. The whole variable domain, filled in from reference TRBV7-6 and TRBJ1-6, reads GAGVSQSPRYKVTKRGQDVALRCDPISGHVSLYWYRQALGQGPEFLTYFNYEAQQDKSGLPNDRFSAERPEGSISTLTIQRTEQRDSAMYRCATQGARDSPLHFGNGTRLTVT.

V is TRBV7-8 and J is TRBJ1-5; D uncertain. V was pared by 5 bases and J by 0 bases, with 11 bases between. The germline V gene encodes CDR1 SGHVS and CDR2 FQNEAQ. This CDR3 contains 15 residues. The CDR3, as DNA: TGTGCCAGCAGCCGAGACCGGGGTAGCAATCAGCCCCAGCATTTT. Its protein is CASSRDRGSNQPQHF.

This chain uses TRBV15 with TRBJ2-1; 7 bases align to TRBD2. CDR1 and CDR2 from the germline V gene are LNHNV and YYDKDF (reference sequence). This CDR3 contains 18 residues. V dropped 1 base and J dropped 4; count of bases not matched to a gene: 13. The CDR3 nucleotides read TGTGCCACCAGCAGAGCCATCAGCGGGAACCAGCTGTACAATGAGCAGTTCTTC. Its protein is CATSRAISGNQLYNEQFF.

V is TRBV27 and J is TRBJ1-2; possible D gene TRBD1, 5 bases. The length of the CDR3 is 13 residues. CDR1 MNHEY and CDR2 SMNVEV come from the germline V gene (reference sequence). V shed 7 bases and J shed 9 bases, with 18 bases lying between them. In DNA, the CDR3 is TGTGCCAGCAAATCCCAGGGTATTCGGAGCTACACCTTC. It is translated as CASKSQGIRSYTF.

The V and J genes are TRBV7-2 and TRBJ1-6; no definite D call. Germline V gene data show CDR1 as SGHTA and CDR2 as FQGNSA. The V end was cut by 1 base, the J end by 2 bases, with 6 bases between. This CDR3 spans 15 amino acids. CDR3 amino acids: CASSLVGTYNSPLHF. For the CDR3, the DNA is TGTGCCAGCAGCTTAGTGGGCACCTATAATTCACCCCTCCACTTT.

This chain connects TRBV5-1 to TRBJ2-1; D might be TRBD2 (6 bases). CDR1 SGHRS and CDR2 YFSETQ come from the germline V gene. V was cut by 1 base and J by 1 base, with 12 bases left in between. The CDR3 loop spans 16 amino acids. The CDR3 DNA follows: TGCGCCAGCAGCTTGTTCGCAGCGGGTTCCTACAATGAGCAGTTCTTC. Protein: CASSLFAAGSYNEQFF.